This T cell receptor (beta chain) was captured by sequencing in a study of graft-versus-host responses after intestinal transplantation. Study overall: Each patient got anti-thymocyte globulin induction, then tacrolimus and steroids for about 3 years. Whole-study findings and limits: Individuals who had graft-donor T cell macrochimerism had allografts that showed high graft-versus-host to host-versus-graft clonal ratios. Peak circulating GvH clone levels tracked with early post-transplant HvG declines.

Repertoires were generated with immunoSEQ multiplex PCR, while TCRdb's copy carries only in-frame clones and drops some. The sample has around 35,000 clones, approximately 90% seen once. Processing was applied to graft tissue in order to liberate intraepithelial and lamina propria lymphocytes. As to this clone: Its target is unknown.

From germline, CDR1 is SGHVS and CDR2 FNYEAQ. V dropped 1 base and J dropped 1 base, with 11 bases sitting between them. CDR3 size: 16 residues. The chain joins TRBV7-6 to TRBJ2-4; D not certain. The clonotype was recovered from a human patient who received an intestinal transplant, so some T cells may come from the graft donor. The sequenced sample was ileum tissue, obtained around 190 days after intestinal transplant. In DNA form, the CDR3 reads TGTGCCAGCAGCTTAGAAGACGGACGGGCCAAAAACATTCAGTACTTC. The encoded protein is CASSLEDGRAKNIQYF.